The source of this T cell receptor beta chain is a study of blood T cell repertoires in COVID-19. Study details: In each case, the material was cDNA or gDNA derived from T cells, B-cell-depleted T cells, or PBMCs.

This CDR3 has 15 amino acids. Losses at the gene ends were 0 bases for V and 3 bases for J; bases not matched to a gene: 2. Germline V gives CDR1 MNHEY, CDR2 SVGAGI. Across about two dozen US areas, participants ranged in age from about 18 to 89 years. Which cohort a participant joined came from the clinical history participants gave. Per the original data handling: Counts of nucleated cells, estimated from reference gene primer amplification, were obtained. TCRdb's copy holds only in-frame clones and misses some; the assay was immunoSEQ multiplex PCR. Clone size and the V and J calls come from that table; the DNA yielded D and trimming. The repertoire includes hundreds of thousands of clones, almost 90% of them detected once, and 1.7% sits in the top ten.

The clonotype comes from a woman between 18 and 29 years old with acute COVID-19. Sequences were obtained from PBMCs or T cells enriched from blood (not recorded which). This chain connects TRBV6-5 to TRBJ2-5; 9 nucleotides match TRBD2. The CDR3: CASSYSSGSKETQYF. In DNA form, the CDR3 reads TGTGCCAGCAGTTACTCTAGCGGGAGTAAAGAGACCCAGTACTTC.